The TCR beta chain under discussion was sequenced for a study of yellow fever vaccine responses in identical twins. This CDR3 spans 13 amino acids. With V trimmed by 6 bases and J by 4 bases, 5 bases remained unmatched. Germline-derived CDR1 and CDR2 are SQVTM and ANQGSEA. TCRdb reprocessed the RT-PCR reads via MiXCR and lists one record per CDR3 protein. The sample includes 2,000 or so distinct CDR3 sequences, roughly four fifths seen only once; the top ten take about 8.3%. A note on this clonotype: Its antigen remains unidentified.

Findings of the study overall: Twins showed a vaccine T cell response that reportedly seemed partly convergent, partly personalized.

This clonotype was obtained from a woman between 18 and 29 years old who received the yellow fever vaccine. The chain uses TRBV29-1 and TRBJ2-3; TRBD1 agrees at 9 bases. The sample in question was T cells from blood (PBMCs), unsorted or a sorted subset (not recorded which), obtained before or after yellow fever vaccination (not recorded which). The DNA of the CDR3 is TGCAGCGTCGCCGACAGGGGGGCAGATACGCAGTATTTT. Its protein product is CSVADRGADTQYF.